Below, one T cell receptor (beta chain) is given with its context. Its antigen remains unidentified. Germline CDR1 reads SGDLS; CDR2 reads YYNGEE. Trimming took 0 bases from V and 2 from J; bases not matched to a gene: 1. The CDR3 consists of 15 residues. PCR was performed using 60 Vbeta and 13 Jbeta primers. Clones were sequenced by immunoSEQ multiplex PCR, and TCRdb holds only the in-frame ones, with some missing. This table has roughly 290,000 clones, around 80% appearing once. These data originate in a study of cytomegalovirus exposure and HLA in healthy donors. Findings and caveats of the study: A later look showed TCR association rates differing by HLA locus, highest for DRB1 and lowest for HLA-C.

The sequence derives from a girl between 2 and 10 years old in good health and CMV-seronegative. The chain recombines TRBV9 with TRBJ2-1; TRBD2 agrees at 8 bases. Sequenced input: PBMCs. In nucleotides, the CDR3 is TGTGCCAGCAGCGTAGGTAGCGGGGCCTACAATGAGCAGTTCTTC. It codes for CASSVGSGAYNEQFF.